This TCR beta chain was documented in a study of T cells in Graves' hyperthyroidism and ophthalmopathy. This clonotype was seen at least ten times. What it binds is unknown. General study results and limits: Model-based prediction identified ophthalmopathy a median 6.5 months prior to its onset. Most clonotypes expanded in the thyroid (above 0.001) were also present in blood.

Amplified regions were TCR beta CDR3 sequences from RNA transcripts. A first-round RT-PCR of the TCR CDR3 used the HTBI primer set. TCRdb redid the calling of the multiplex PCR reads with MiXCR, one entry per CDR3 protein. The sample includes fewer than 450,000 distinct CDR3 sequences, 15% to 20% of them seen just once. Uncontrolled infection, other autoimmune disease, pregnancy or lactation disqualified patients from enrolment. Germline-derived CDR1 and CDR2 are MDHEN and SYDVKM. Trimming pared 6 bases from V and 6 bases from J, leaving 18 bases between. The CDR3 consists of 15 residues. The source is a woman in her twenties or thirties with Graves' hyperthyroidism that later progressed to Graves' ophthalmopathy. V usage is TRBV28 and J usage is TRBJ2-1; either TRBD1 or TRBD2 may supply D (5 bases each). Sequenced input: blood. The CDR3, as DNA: TGTGCCAGCAGCCCCGCCCACGGGACGAGCAATGAGCAGTTCTTC. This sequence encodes CASSPAHGTSNEQFF.